One and the same sample provided the 11 T cell receptor beta chains below, sequenced in a study of regulatory T cells in long-lasting Graves disease. Time point: persistent/refractory GD, antithyroid drugs over 5 years with positive TRAb. There was RNA extracted from PBMCs, and the TCR library was made from it. Arm-PCR of CDR3 regions and iRepertoire HTBI primers were the basis on which TCR beta libraries were built. Using its own MiXCR run on the multiplex PCR reads, TCRdb lists one record per CDR3 protein. This sample has 700,000 or so distinct CDR3 sequences, with around 30% found just once. The sequencing used peripheral blood mononuclear cells (PBMCs), collected when the disease was refractory, from a patient treated with antithyroid drugs. The receptors shown here come from a female donor with Graves disease.

The V gene is TRBV4-2, the J gene TRBJ1-1, with D possibly TRBD1 on 6 matching bases. Per the germline V gene, CDR1 is LGHNA and CDR2 is YNFKEQ. The V and J ends lost 5 bases and 7 bases respectively, with 20 bases between them. The CDR3 runs 15 residues. CDR3 in DNA: TGTGCCAGCAGCGGAGCGACAGGCCCAAGTGTTGAAGCTTTCTTT. This gives the protein CASSGATGPSVEAFF.

About this clonotype itself: This could be a read error, since a much larger clone is one nucleotide away. The gene calls are TRBV6-1 and TRBJ2-2; 7 nucleotides line up with TRBD1. Germline V lookup: CDR1 MNHNS, CDR2 SASEGT. The CDR3 spans 13 residues. J lost 6 bases, V lost 6 bases, and 4 bases had no gene match. CDR3 protein: CASSDRVPGELFF. Here the CDR3 DNA reads TGTGCCAGCAGCGACAGGGTCCCCGGGGAGCTGTTTTTT.

The chain is built from TRBV5-1 and TRBJ1-5; maybe TRBD1 (6 bases). Trimming took off 2 bases at V and 1 base at J, with 10 bases between the two ends. This CDR3 contains 15 residues. Germline CDR1 and CDR2: SGHRS and YFSETQ. The CDR3, as DNA: TGCGCCAGCAGCTTTGGGGGCTTGAGCAATCAGCCCCAGCATTTT. Its protein is CASSFGGLSNQPQHF.

This chain links TRBV13 with TRBJ2-5; D possibly matches TRBD1 or TRBD2 (5 bases each). Germline V CDR1 and CDR2: PRHDT, FYEKMQ (reference sequence). V lost 0 bases and J 9 bases, leaving 11 bases between the germline ends. The CDR3 is 13 residues long. In DNA form, the CDR3 reads TGTGCCAGCAGCTTAGGAGCCAGAGGGGCCCAGTACTTC. Protein sequence: CASSLGARGAQYF.

The V and J genes are TRBV30 and TRBJ1-2; 7 positions agree with TRBD1. The germline gives CDR1 GTSNPN, CDR2 SVGIG (reference sequence). V dropped 1 base and J dropped 8; count of bases not matched to a gene: 4. The CDR3 extends over 12 amino acids. DNA of the CDR3: TGTGCCTGGAGTGGCGGGACAGCCGGCTACACCTTC. Its translation: CAWSGGTAGYTF.

This chain links TRBV6-1 with TRBJ2-1, with 9 bases aligning to TRBD2. This CDR3 has 16 residues. The germline V gene encodes CDR1 MNHNS and CDR2 SASEGT. Losses at the gene ends were 6 bases for V and 2 bases for J; bases not matched to a gene: 8. DNA for the CDR3: TGTGCCAGCAGGTCATTAGCGGGAGACACCTACAATGAGCAGTTCTTC. This codes for CASRSLAGDTYNEQFF.

This clonotype occurred once. This rearrangement joins TRBV20-1 to TRBJ2-6; 7 bases fit TRBD1. Germline V gene lookup returns CDR1 DFQATT and CDR2 SNEGSKA (reference sequence). Trimming removed 4 bases from V and 0 bases from J; junction bases left unmatched: 6. The CDR3 length is 16 residues. The CDR3, as DNA: TGCAGTGCTATAGGACAGGTGATCTCTGGGGCCAACGTCCTGACTTTC. It codes for CSAIGQVISGANVLTF.

The chain joins TRBV6-1 to TRBJ1-2; D not resolved. The CDR3 loop spans 14 amino acids. V dropped 6 bases and J dropped 2 bases, with 13 bases sitting between them. Per the germline V gene, CDR1 is MNHNS and CDR2 is SASEGT. CDR3 residues: CASRPLHKNYGYTF. Written as DNA, the CDR3 is TGTGCCAGCAGACCCCTCCATAAAAACTATGGCTACACCTTC.

The gene calls are TRBV2 and TRBJ1-2; the D gene is possibly TRBD1 (5 bases). The CDR3 is 13 amino acids. Trimming stripped 8 bases from V and 2 bases from J, with 12 bases between. The V gene's germline CDR1 is SNHLY and CDR2 FYNNEI. The CDR3 region has the DNA TGTGCCAGCGCCCCCGGGACCAACTATGGCTACACCTTC. Translation gives CASAPGTNYGYTF.

The gene calls are TRBV3-1 and TRBJ2-7, with TRBD1 matching 7 bases. The trim removed 5 bases at V and 9 bases at J, leaving 10 bases unmatched. This CDR3 spans 13 amino acids. Germline lookup yields CDR1 LGHDT and CDR2 YNNKEL (reference sequence). CDR3 coding DNA: TGTGCCAGCAGCGCAGACAGGGTCGGCGGGCAGTACTTC. Its protein product is CASSADRVGGQYF.

The genes are TRBV30 and TRBJ1-1, with D unclear. The CDR3 is made up of 12 amino acids. Germline CDR1 is GTSNPN and CDR2 is SVGIG (reference sequence). The V end was cut by 2 bases, the J end by 5 bases, with 9 bases between. For the CDR3, the DNA is TGTGCCTGGAGTAAGAGCAGGACTGAAGCTTTCTTT. Translation gives CAWSKSRTEAFF.